The entry below describes one TCR beta chain. The target antigen is unknown. Deletions cut 1 base from V and 0 bases from J, with 10 bases between. The length of the CDR3 is 16 residues. Per germline, CDR1 SGHTA and CDR2 FQGNSA. This record belongs to a study of siplizumab effects on memory and regulatory T cells. The study's findings and limits: Of the proliferating CD4+ or CD8+ clones, roughly 75-96% lacked a naive or memory phenotype that could be assigned. Naive T cells were seen as more diverse than memory cells and as major alloresponse contributors. A small minority of alloreactive clones were mapped to unstimulated subsets.

For every sample, about 10^5 TCR templates were assayed. Assay: immunoSEQ multiplex PCR; the TCRdb copy retains only in-frame clones and omits some. The profile shows roughly 92,000 clones, nearly 95% of them singletons. Material for sequencing was non-Treg CD4+ T cells sorted from blood. This clonotype was obtained from a human donor in good health. The chain combines TRBV7-2 with TRBJ2-1; D remains ambiguous. The CDR3 loop is CASSLGTFRSYNEQFF. CDR3 coding DNA: TGTGCCAGCAGCTTAGGCACTTTCCGCTCCTACAATGAGCAGTTCTTC.